These 23 T cell receptor beta chains were all obtained from the same sample, sequenced in a study of T cell repertoires in cytomegalovirus infection. TCRdb redid the calling of the reads with MiXCR, one entry per CDR3 protein. The table includes 230,000 or so distinct CDR3 sequences, roughly two fifths detected once. These TCRs are of unknown antigen specificity. Material: CD8+ T cells from cultured PBMCs, obtained from culture after CMV antigen stimulation. The origin of the receptors is a human donor in good health (CMV status not recorded). Some clones in this sample may be carry-over from other donors' samples.

This chain uses TRBV27 with TRBJ1-1; D may be TRBD1 (6 bases). V was pared by 6 bases and J by 8 bases, with 16 bases between. Germline-derived CDR1 and CDR2 are MNHEY and SMNVEV (reference sequence). The length of the CDR3 is 13 residues. The CDR3 loop reads CASRLSAGTEAFF. The CDR3 bases are TGTGCCAGCAGACTCAGCGCCGGGACAGAAGCTTTCTTT.

This chain joins TRBV2 and TRBJ2-1, with 11 bases matching TRBD2. The CDR3 runs 15 residues. J lost 8 bases, V lost 3 bases, and 6 bases had no gene match. In germline, CDR1 is SNHLY, CDR2 FYNNEI. The CDR3 here is CASSDTSGRLDEQFF. In DNA, the CDR3 is TGTGCCAGCAGTGATACTAGCGGGAGACTGGATGAGCAGTTCTTC.

This clonotype was recorded a few times. The rearrangement links TRBV28 to TRBJ2-1; 8 nucleotides agree with TRBD1. Germline-derived CDR1 and CDR2 are MDHEN and SYDVKM. V trimming: 7 bases; J trimming: 0 bases; junction bases outside the gene matches: 17. CDR3 length equals 19 residues. CDR3 in amino acids: CASNDRGPGIYSSYNEQFF. The CDR3 DNA follows: TGTGCCAGCAACGACAGGGGCCCGGGGATTTATAGCTCCTACAATGAGCAGTTCTTC.

The V call is TRBV7-9, the J call TRBJ1-2, with unresolved D. The CDR3 runs 14 residues. Germline CDR1 and CDR2: SEHNR and FQNEAQ (reference sequence). The germline V and J ends were trimmed by 1 base and 3 bases, with 9 bases remaining between them. CDR3 amino acids: CASSLGANHYGYTF. In DNA form, the CDR3 reads TGTGCCAGCAGCTTAGGGGCGAACCACTATGGCTACACCTTC.

The V and J genes are TRBV10-3 and TRBJ2-7, with 8 positions matching TRBD1. Germline values: CDR1 ENHRY, CDR2 SYGVKD. V lost 5 bases to trimming and J lost 0 bases; unmatched junction nucleotides: 12. This CDR3 is built from 17 residues. CDR3 protein: CAISFNPGQGVSYEQYF. Here the CDR3 DNA reads TGTGCCATCAGTTTCAACCCTGGACAGGGCGTCTCCTACGAGCAGTACTTC.

V is TRBV7-8 and J is TRBJ2-2, with no clear D. Germline CDR1 is SGHVS and CDR2 is FQNEAQ. The CDR3 has 17 amino acids. The V and J ends lost 1 base and 8 bases respectively, with 20 bases between them. The CDR3 protein is CASSLGVPGPAAGELFF. The CDR3 DNA reads as TGTGCCAGCAGCTTAGGGGTCCCCGGGCCCGCGGCGGGGGAGCTGTTTTTT. The whole variable domain, filled in from reference TRBV7-8 and TRBJ2-2, reads GAGVSQSPRYKVAKRGQDVALRCDPISGHVSLFWYQQALGQGPEFLTYFQNEAQLDKSGLPSDRFFAERPEGSVSTLKIQRTQQEDSAVYLCASSLGVPGPAAGELFFGEGSRLTVL.

J is TRBJ1-1 and V is TRBV12-3 or TRBV12-4; TRBD1 might be the D (5 bases). The CDR3 is 15 residues long. V dropped 6 bases and J dropped 4 bases, with 18 bases sitting between them. This chain's CDR3 is CASSRAGAGTTEAFF. Written as DNA, the CDR3 is TGTGCCAGCAGCCGGGCCGGGGCAGGGACCACTGAAGCTTTCTTT.

This clonotype occurred a few times. The J gene is TRBJ1-2, the V gene TRBV29-1; the D is unclear. The CDR3 is made up of 11 amino acids. V was trimmed by 1 base and J by 5 bases, leaving 5 bases between them. Germline CDR1 and CDR2: SQVTM and ANQGSEA. The CDR3 loop is CSVEGNYGYTF. CDR3 nucleotide sequence: TGCAGCGTTGAAGGGAATTATGGCTACACCTTC.

J is TRBJ1-4 and V is TRBV7-9; 10 bases line up with TRBD1. J gave up 8 bases and V 3 bases, and 6 bases lay outside the gene matches. Per the germline V gene, CDR1 is SEHNR and CDR2 is FQNEAQ (reference sequence). This CDR3 has 15 amino acids. The CDR3: CASSFSRTGGEKLFF. CDR3 coding DNA: TGTGCCAGCAGCTTCTCCCGGACAGGGGGAGAAAAACTGTTTTTT.

There are many counts of this clonotype. The J gene is TRBJ1-5, the V gene TRBV7-8, with D maybe TRBD1 (6 bases). This CDR3 region has 17 residues. CDR1 is SGHVS and CDR2 is FQNEAQ in the germline V gene. Trimming pared 1 base from V and 3 bases from J, leaving 16 bases between. The CDR3 sequence: CASSLVGGTLSNQPQHF. CDR3 DNA: TGTGCCAGCAGCTTAGTAGGGGGGACACTTTCCAATCAGCCCCAGCATTTT.

The V gene is TRBV6-1, the J gene TRBJ1-1; a possible D gene is TRBD1 (6 bases). The germline V gene has CDR1 MNHNS and CDR2 SASEGT. CDR3 length: 17 amino acids. V was clipped by 3 bases and J by 1 base, with 18 bases between them. CDR3 DNA sequence: TGTGCCAGCAGTGAGCGGGGGGCAGGGGAGGCGAACACTGAAGCTTTCTTT. This codes for CASSERGAGEANTEAFF.

This chain links TRBV27 with TRBJ2-1, with 11 bases fitting TRBD2. V shed 7 bases, J shed 7 bases, and the junction held 9 bases outside the gene matches. The CDR3 is made up of 15 amino acids. Germline CDR1 MNHEY, CDR2 SMNVEV (reference sequence). CDR3 loop: CASTLAGGLGNEQFF. The CDR3 DNA follows: TGTGCCAGCACCTTAGCGGGAGGGCTCGGGAATGAGCAGTTCTTC.

DNA for the CDR3: TGTGCCAGCAGCTCCCCAGCCTACGAGCAGTACTTC. This encodes CASSSPAYEQYF. This chain joins TRBV7-2 and TRBJ2-7; D is undetermined. Germline values: CDR1 SGHTA, CDR2 FQGNSA. The V gene lost 4 bases and the J gene lost 2 bases, with 6 bases spanning the gap. This CDR3 spans 12 amino acids.

This clonotype has only a few counts. This chain uses TRBV27 with TRBJ2-4; 8 bases align to TRBD1. The V gene's germline CDR1 is MNHEY and CDR2 SMNVEV (reference sequence). V lost 2 bases to trimming and J lost 4 bases; unmatched junction nucleotides: 4. The CDR3 runs to 15 residues. In nucleotides, the CDR3 is TGTGCCAGCAGTTTAGGTAACAGGGGGAAAAACATTCAGTACTTC. Encoded protein: CASSLGNRGKNIQYF.

This clonotype turned up a few times. The chain is built from TRBV28 and TRBJ2-7, with a weak D call TRBD1 (5 bases). Germline V gene data show CDR1 as MDHEN and CDR2 as SYDVKM. The CDR3 covers 11 residues. Trimming pared 8 bases from V and 2 bases from J, leaving 7 bases between. The CDR3 is CASGRAYEQYF. In DNA, the CDR3 is TGTGCCAGCGGCAGGGCCTACGAGCAGTACTTC.

The chain carries TRBV20-1 and TRBJ2-7; no clear D gene. V lost 0 bases to trimming and J lost 6 bases, with 6 bases between them. This CDR3 comprises 11 residues. The germline V gene encodes CDR1 DFQATT and CDR2 SNEGSKA (reference sequence). The CDR3 region is CSARDYTEQYF. The CDR3, as DNA: TGCAGTGCTAGAGATTATACCGAGCAGTACTTC.

This clonotype occurred a few times. The chain recombines TRBV7-9 with TRBJ2-3; TRBD2 matches at 14 bases. This CDR3 has 17 residues. CDR1 is SEHNR and CDR2 is FQNEAQ in the germline V gene (reference sequence). After removal of 4 bases from V and 7 bases from J, the junction contained 10 bases not matched to a gene. The chain's CDR3 is CASSSTGLAGGTNTQYF. CDR3 nucleotide sequence: TGTGCCAGCAGCTCCACCGGACTAGCGGGAGGAACAAATACGCAGTATTTT.

This clonotype has a single count. The chain recombines TRBV3-1 with TRBJ2-7, with 7 positions matching TRBD2. V shed 1 base and J 4 bases; nucleotides not matched to a gene: 4. Looked up from germline, CDR1 is LGHDT and CDR2 is YNNKEL (reference sequence). The CDR3 extends over 14 amino acids. The CDR3 here is CASSQAGGGYEQYF. For the CDR3, the DNA is TGTGCCAGCAGCCAAGCGGGAGGAGGGTACGAGCAGTACTTC.

The chain employs TRBV11-2 and TRBJ2-2; D is undetermined. Looked up from germline, CDR1 is SGHAT and CDR2 is FQNNGV. The CDR3 loop spans 12 amino acids. The germline V and J ends were trimmed by 3 bases and 7 bases, with 6 bases remaining between them. The CDR3 nucleotides are TGTGCCAGCAGCTTCAACTTCGGGGAGCTGTTTTTT. Its protein product is CASSFNFGELFF.

This clonotype was seen only a few times. The chain combines TRBV12-3 or TRBV12-4 with TRBJ2-3, with D possibly matching TRBD2 (6 bases). V was shortened by 4 bases and J by 2 bases, with 19 bases between the two germline ends. The CDR3 contains 17 residues. In DNA form, the CDR3 reads TGTGCCAGCAGTTCATCCGGCGGGGCCCAACCCACAGATACGCAGTATTTT. Its protein product is CASSSSGGAQPTDTQYF.

This clonotype was detected once. V gene TRBV27 combines with J gene TRBJ2-7; 9 bases are a match to TRBD1. The CDR3 is made up of 15 amino acids. With 6 bases clipped from V and 2 bases from J, the junction kept 8 bases outside the gene matches. The germline gives CDR1 MNHEY, CDR2 SMNVEV (reference sequence). The CDR3 region is CASRRGGQGPYEQYF. The DNA for the CDR3 is TGTGCCAGCAGACGGGGAGGACAGGGGCCCTACGAGCAGTACTTC.

The gene calls are TRBV27 and TRBJ1-1; D is perhaps TRBD1 (6 bases). V gave up 2 bases and J gave up 6 bases, with 13 bases separating them. Germline CDR1 is MNHEY and CDR2 is SMNVEV (reference sequence). The CDR3 length is 14 residues. The CDR3 coding sequence is TGTGCCAGCAGTTTACAGCGGGGGCGGGCTGAAGCTTTCTTT. Encoded protein: CASSLQRGRAEAFF.

This chain joins TRBV10-3 and TRBJ2-7, with D possibly being TRBD1 (6 bases). CDR1 ENHRY and CDR2 SYGVKD come from the germline V gene. This CDR3 spans 16 amino acids. Deletions cut 6 bases from V and 0 bases from J, with 18 bases between. The CDR3: CAIRATGNRASYEQYF. The CDR3 nucleotides read TGTGCCATCAGGGCTACAGGGAATAGAGCCTCCTACGAGCAGTACTTC.